Listed below are T cell receptor beta chains from one sample, sequenced in a study of tumor-infiltrating lymphocytes in oesophageal squamous cell carcinoma. Each CDR3 protein gets one entry after TCRdb re-called the PCR reads with MiXCR. The repertoire has thousands of distinct CDR3 sequences, 15% to 19% of them found once; the top ten carry approximately 13%. Material: blood. The receptors originated from a male donor with esophageal squamous cell carcinoma. Each CDR3 is given with its conserved first and last residue. A D gene is named only where the DNA matches it firmly. Clone size appears in some rows only: once, few, many, or a class for an expanded clone.

CASSLHGQDTDTQYF	TGTGCCAGCAGCTTACATGGACAGGACACAGATACGCAGTATTTT	TRBV7-8	TRBJ2-3	TRBD1	large
CASSLGGANTGELFF	TGCGCCAGCAGCTTGGGTGGGGCGAACACCGGGGAGCTGTTTTTT	TRBV5-1	TRBJ2-2	NA	few
CASSLLRGAGTDTQYF	TGTGCCAGCAGCTTATTGCGGGGGGCAGGCACAGATACGCAGTATTTT	TRBV11-2	TRBJ2-3	TRBD2	many
CASSLQWDLQGEQYF	TGTGCCAGCAGCTTACAGTGGGACCTACAAGGCGAGCAGTACTTC	TRBV11-3	TRBJ2-7	NA	many
CASSQQQNYEQYF	TGTGCCAGCAGTCAACAGCAAAACTACGAGCAGTACTTC	TRBV12-3/TRBV12-4	TRBJ2-7	NA	many
CASSLRAGNNEKLFF	TGTGCCAGCAGCTTACGTGCGGGGAATAATGAAAAACTGTTTTTT	TRBV7-9	TRBJ1-4	NA	medium-sized
CASSPIPGQGLRTYEQFF	TGTGCCAGCAGCCCCATCCCGGGACAGGGTTTGAGGACCTACGAGCAGTTCTTC	TRBV11-2	TRBJ2-1	TRBD1	NA
CASSVVGGGTAEAFF	TGTGCCAGCAGCGTAGTTGGGGGGGGTACGGCTGAAGCTTTCTTT	TRBV9	TRBJ1-1	NA	NA
CSARDRQAYNEQFF	TGCAGTGCTAGAGATAGGCAGGCTTACAATGAGCAGTTCTTC	TRBV20-1	TRBJ2-1	NA	many
CASSSTGGRDEQYF	TGTGCCAGCAGTTCCACAGGGGGCCGGGACGAGCAGTACTTC	TRBV28	TRBJ2-7	TRBD1	many
CASSSEGGNTQYF	TGTGCCAGCAGTAGCGAAGGGGGAAATACGCAGTATTTT	TRBV27	TRBJ2-3	NA	medium-sized
CASSDGSNQPQHF	TGTGCCAGCAGTGACGGTAGCAATCAGCCCCAGCATTTT	TRBV2	TRBJ1-5	NA	NA
CASSYWNQPQHF	TGTGCCAGCAGTTACTGGAATCAGCCCCAGCATTTT	TRBV28	TRBJ1-5	NA	many
CASSIGGF	TGTGCCAGCAGCATCGGGGGGTTT	TRBV12-3/TRBV12-4	TRBJ1-4	NA	few
CASSIGGFGEKLFF	TGTGCCAGCAGCATCGGGGGGTTTGGTGAAAAACTGTTTTTT	TRBV12-3/TRBV12-4	TRBJ1-4	NA	many
CASSMGQGNYGYTF	TGTGCCAGTAGTATGGGACAGGGGAACTATGGCTACACCTTC	TRBV19	TRBJ1-2	TRBD1	many
CASSLSHSNTIYF	TGCGCCAGCAGCTTGTCCCATTCCAACACCATATATTTT	TRBV5-1	TRBJ1-3	NA	few
CASSEAGRGSHEQYF	TGTGCCAGCAGTGAAGCTGGACGAGGAAGCCACGAGCAGTACTTC	TRBV2	TRBJ2-7	NA	few
CASSGAGENTEAFF	TGTGCCAGCAGCGGGGCAGGGGAGAACACTGAAGCTTTCTTT	TRBV7-2	TRBJ1-1	NA	NA
CASSWTGMRDEQYF	TGTGCCAGCAGCTGGACAGGCATGAGGGATGAGCAGTACTTC	TRBV2	TRBJ2-4	TRBD1	NA
CATSDGDEQFF	TGTGCCACCAGTGATGGCGATGAGCAGTTCTTC	TRBV24-1	TRBJ2-1	NA	few
CASSPDRGPVYNEQFF	TGTGCCAGCTCACCAGACAGGGGGCCGGTTTACAATGAGCAGTTCTTC	TRBV18	TRBJ2-1	TRBD1	few
CASSGGVLYNEQFF	TGCGCCAGCAGTGGGGGGGTTTTATACAATGAGCAGTTCTTC	TRBV5-1	TRBJ2-1	TRBD2	many
CASSYSKSTQYF	TGTGCCAGCAGTTACTCGAAGTCGACCCAGTACTTC	TRBV6-6	TRBJ2-5	NA	medium-sized
CASNPDGGGNTEAFF	TGTGCCAGCAACCCGGACGGTGGTGGGAACACTGAAGCTTTCTTT	TRBV5-4	TRBJ1-1	NA	NA
CASRTNSPKEGYTF	TGTGCCAGCAGAACGAACTCACCTAAGGAGGGCTACACCTTC	TRBV2	TRBJ1-2	NA	many
CASSHPSGTGGNEQFF	TGTGCCAGCAGCCATCCTTCGGGGACAGGGGGCAATGAGCAGTTCTTC	TRBV3-1	TRBJ2-1	TRBD1	NA
CASSQAGVHSGANVLTF	TGTGCCAGCAGCCAAGCGGGGGTCCACTCTGGGGCCAACGTCCTGACTTTC	TRBV6-1	TRBJ2-6	TRBD2	many